This TCR beta chain was profiled in a study of T-cell memory formation after mild COVID-19. Using its own MiXCR run on the 5' RACE reads, TCRdb lists one record per CDR3 protein. The sample lists 450,000 to 650,000 distinct CDR3 sequences; over 20% were seen once. V shed 2 bases and J shed 8 bases, with 19 bases lying between them. The CDR3 runs to 16 residues. Germline-derived CDR1 and CDR2 are LNHDA and SQIVND (reference sequence). Material: PBMCs or a T cell subset sorted from them (not recorded which). The source of this sequence is an adult woman who had mild COVID-19 (a few samples of this study predate the infection). Cell type and time point are not known. The rearrangement joins TRBV19 to TRBJ2-1; weak D call: TRBD2 (6 bases). CDR3 loop: CASSILATGWGDEQFF. The CDR3 DNA reads TGTGCCAGTAGTATATTAGCGACGGGCTGGGGGGATGAGCAGTTCTTC. The full variable domain, rest sourced from reference TRBV19 and TRBJ2-1, is DGGITQSPKYLFRKEGQNVTLSCEQNLNHDAMYWYRQDPGQGLRLIYYSQIVNDFQKGDIAEGYSVSREKKESFPLTVTSAQKNPTAFYLCASSILATGWGDEQFFGPGTRLTVL.